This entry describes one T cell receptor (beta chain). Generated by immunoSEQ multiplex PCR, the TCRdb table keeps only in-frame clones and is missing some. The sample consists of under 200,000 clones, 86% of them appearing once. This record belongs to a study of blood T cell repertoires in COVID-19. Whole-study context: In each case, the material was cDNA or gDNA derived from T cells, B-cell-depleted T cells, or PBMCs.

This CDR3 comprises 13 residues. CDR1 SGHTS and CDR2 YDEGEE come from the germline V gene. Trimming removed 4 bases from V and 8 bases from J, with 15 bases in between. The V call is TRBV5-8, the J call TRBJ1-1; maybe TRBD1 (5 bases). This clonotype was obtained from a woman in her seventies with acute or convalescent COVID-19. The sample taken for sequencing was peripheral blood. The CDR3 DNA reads TGTGCCAGCAGCCGTGGAAGTTGGGGCGAAGCTTTCTTT. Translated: CASSRGSWGEAFF.